The T cell receptor (beta chain) under discussion was sequenced for a study of technical replicates of blood from several donors. The CDR3 is 15 residues long. V trimming: 3 bases; J trimming: 4 bases; junction bases outside the gene matches: 5. CDR1 and CDR2 from the germline V gene are ENHRY and SYGVKD. Profiled with immunoSEQ multiplex PCR; TCRdb holds only in-frame clones, not every one. The table has 55,000 to 60,000 clones, 90% to 95% seen once. Input material: PBMCs. The source of this sequence is a human donor in good health. Some clones in this sample may be carry-over from other donors' samples. The rearrangement links TRBV10-3 to TRBJ1-2, with 10 positions matching TRBD1. CDR3 in DNA: TGTGCCATCAGTGACCAGGACAGGGGGGGCTATGGCTACACCTTC. This translates into CAISDQDRGGYGYTF.